This is a list of T cell receptor beta chains from one sample in a study of beta chain features in type 1 diabetes. Using immunoSEQ multiplex PCR, the repertoire was profiled, and TCRdb retains in-frame clones only, with some absent. Counted here are 140,000 to 150,000 clones, around 13% occurring once; the ten biggest clones make up around 1.4%. The sequencing input was central memory CD4+ T cells from blood. These receptor sequences come from a man aged 18 to 30 with type 1 diabetes. The CDR3 runs from the conserved cysteine through the conserved F or W. D genes are given only for firm matches. The size of a clone is reported for some rows only, either as once, few or many, or as a class for expanded clones.

few TRBJ2-1 TRBV2 - 13 TGTGCCAGCAGTAGTTCCAGCTACAATGAGCAGTTCTTC CASSSSSYNEQFF
few TRBJ1-1 TRBV5-6 TRBD1 14 TGTGCCAGCAGCTTACAGGGGGCCTACACTGAAGCTTTCTTT CASSLQGAYTEAFF
- TRBJ1-5 TRBV29-1 - 15 TGCAGCGTCGCCCTAGGGGGGGGTACGGATCAGCCCCAGCATTTT CSVALGGGTDQPQHF
- TRBJ1-1 TRBV6-5 - 15 TGTGCCAGCAGTTACTCGCTTACAGAGAACACTGAAGCTTTCTTT CASSYSLTENTEAFF
- TRBJ2-2 TRBV5-1 TRBD2 15 TGCGCCAGCAGCGCCCAAGCGGGGAACATCGGGGAGCTGTTTTTT CASSAQAGNIGELFF
- TRBJ1-6 TRBV2 TRBD1 14 TGTGCCAGCAGTGCGAGGACAGGGGAATCACCCCTCCACTTT CASSARTGESPLHF
few TRBJ1-2 TRBV30 - 13 TGTGCCTGGAGTGTAGCCTTTCCCTATGGCTACACCTTC CAWSVAFPYGYTF
few TRBJ1-5 TRBV7-8 - 16 TGTGCCAGCAGCCCTCGAAGGACACCTTGGAATCAGCCCCAGCATTTT CASSPRRTPWNQPQHF
few TRBJ2-1 TRBV5-1 - 15 TGCGCCAGCAGCTTGGACAGTGGGGTTTACAATGAGCAGTTCTTC CASSLDSGVYNEQFF
- TRBJ1-4 TRBV6-6 - 13 TGTGCCAGCAGCCATTCAACTAATGAAAAACTGTTTTTT CASSHSTNEKLFF
- TRBJ1-1 TRBV25-1 TRBD1 15 TGTGCCAGCAGTGCCTTGGACAGGGACGACGCTGAAGCTTTCTTT CASSALDRDDAEAFF
- TRBJ2-5 TRBV10-1 - 14 TGCGCCAGCAGTGAGGAGGCGGCACAAGAGACCCAGTACTTC CASSEEAAQETQYF
few TRBJ2-3 TRBV20-1 - 11 TGCAGTGTCGGTCCCGCGGATACGCAGTATTTT CSVGPADTQYF
- TRBJ1-2 TRBV27 - 14 TGTGCCAGCAGTTCAGGATCAAACAACTATGGCTACACCTTC CASSSGSNNYGYTF
few TRBJ1-1 TRBV2 - 14 TGTGCCAGCAGTGAAGTAAGGACAAACACTGAAGCTTTCTTT CASSEVRTNTEAFF
- TRBJ1-1 TRBV5-1 - 14 TGCGCCAGCAAGTTGGGAGAACCGAACACTGAAGCTTTCTTT CASKLGEPNTEAFF
few TRBJ1-2 TRBV9 - 14 TGTGCCAGCACCCGGCAGCGGCAGAACTATGGCTACACCTTC CASTRQRQNYGYTF
- TRBJ2-5 TRBV5-1 - 14 TGCGCCAGCAGAATCCGTCTCGGCCAAGAGACCCAGTACTTC CASRIRLGQETQYF
- TRBJ1-1 TRBV30 - 15 TGTGCCTGGAGGACCGGCCGCGCGAATTACGCTGAAGCTTTCTTT CAWRTGRANYAEAFF
- TRBJ1-5 TRBV10-3 - 14 TGTGCCATCACCTCTCCGGGGGGCGATCAGCCCCAGCATTTT CAITSPGGDQPQHF
few TRBJ2-3 TRBV6-5 TRBD2 15 TGTGCCAGCAGTCCCGGACTAGCCGAGGGGGATACGCAGTATTTT CASSPGLAEGDTQYF
many TRBJ2-3 TRBV7-3 TRBD2 16 TGTGCCAGCAGCTTCGGACTAGCGGGGAGCACAGATACGCAGTATTTT CASSFGLAGSTDTQYF
few TRBJ2-3 TRBV18 TRBD2 14 TGTGCCAGCGCGACTAGCCGCAGCACAGATACGCAGTATTTT CASATSRSTDTQYF